The 12 T cell receptor beta chains below were found in one sample sequenced in a study of response to subunit inactivated influenza vaccine. One entry per CDR3 protein, called by TCRdb with MiXCR from the RT-PCR reads. The sample includes approximately 680,000 distinct CDR3 sequences, approximately 14% of them seen just once. The sequences come from PBMCs from blood, collected roughly 12 days after vaccination. These receptor sequences come from a man aged 50-59 years who received an inactivated influenza vaccine.

This clonotype appeared a few times. The chain links TRBV29-1 to TRBJ2-2, with D possibly being TRBD2 (5 bases). The CDR3 is made up of 15 amino acids. With 0 bases removed from V and 5 bases from J, the gap between germline ends came to 13 bases. Germline assignment: CDR1 SQVTM and CDR2 ANQGSEA. CDR3 sequence: CSVEDPSGYTGELFF. CDR3 nucleotides: TGCAGCGTTGAAGATCCGTCGGGGTATACCGGGGAGCTGTTTTTT.

The V call is TRBV5-1, the J call TRBJ2-4; 7 bases fit TRBD2. In germline, CDR1 is SGHRS, CDR2 YFSETQ. With 0 bases clipped from V and 0 bases from J, the junction kept 3 bases outside the gene matches. This CDR3 has 16 amino acids. For the CDR3, the DNA is TGCGCCAGCAGCTTGGGGGACTACCTAGCCAAAAACATTCAGTACTTC. Its translation: CASSLGDYLAKNIQYF.

This clonotype was seen ten or more times. This chain connects TRBV7-2 to TRBJ2-1; 7 nucleotides line up with TRBD1. J was trimmed by 8 bases and V by 5 bases; bases with no gene match: 12. The CDR3 totals 15 residues. Germline values: CDR1 SGHTA, CDR2 FQGNSA. The CDR3 coding sequence is TGTGCCAGCAGCCTCGGGACAGTCTTTTTAGATGAGCAGTTCTTC. It yields the protein CASSLGTVFLDEQFF.

The J gene is TRBJ2-7, the V gene TRBV2; D is possibly TRBD2 (6 bases). This CDR3 region has 13 residues. Germline CDR1 reads SNHLY; CDR2 reads FYNNEI. V was cut by 4 bases and J by 9 bases, with 16 bases left in between. CDR3 in amino acids: CASSVGGSPGQYF. The DNA for the CDR3 is TGTGCCAGCAGTGTTGGAGGGTCCCCCGGGCAGTACTTC.

This clonotype was picked up many times. The chain carries TRBV24-1 and TRBJ2-1; D is unclear. Germline CDR1 KGHDR, CDR2 SFDVKD. The CDR3 has 13 residues. V was trimmed by 3 bases and J by 8 bases, leaving 10 bases between them. The CDR3 here is CATSDELTDEQFF. The CDR3 DNA reads as TGTGCCACCAGTGATGAGTTGACTGATGAGCAGTTCTTC.

This clonotype was recorded many times. The rearrangement uses TRBV20-1 and TRBJ2-7; either TRBD1 or TRBD2 may fit D (5 bases each). This CDR3 has 14 residues. Germline V gives CDR1 DFQATT, CDR2 SNEGSKA (reference sequence). The V end lost 3 bases, the J end lost 4 bases, and 16 bases lay between the germline ends. CDR3 amino acids: CSARPASGRYEQYF. CDR3 sequence (DNA): TGCAGTGCTAGGCCCGCTTCAGGGAGATACGAGCAGTACTTC.

This clonotype was observed a few times. The CDR3 protein is CASSQEVLRQGYQPQHF. CDR3 DNA sequence: TGCGCCAGCAGCCAAGAGGTTTTGAGACAGGGCTATCAGCCCCAGCATTTT. This chain links TRBV4-3 with TRBJ1-5; TRBD1 matches at 7 bases. In germline, CDR1 is LGHNA, CDR2 YSLEER. The CDR3 is made up of 17 amino acids. With V trimmed by 0 bases and J by 5 bases, 10 bases remained unmatched.

This clonotype has more than one count but fewer than ten. The rearrangement joins TRBV5-1 to TRBJ1-2; D perhaps matches TRBD1 (6 bases). Germline V gene lookup returns CDR1 SGHRS and CDR2 YFSETQ. Deletions cut 4 bases from V and 3 bases from J, with 13 bases between. The CDR3 is 14 amino acids. The CDR3 here is CASSLLSGDYGYTF. The CDR3 DNA is TGCGCCAGCAGCCTCCTATCAGGGGACTATGGCTACACCTTC.

This chain links TRBV6-2 or TRBV6-3 with TRBJ2-3, with D tentatively TRBD1 or TRBD2 (5 bases each). Trimming removed 2 bases at V and 2 bases at J, with 11 bases between. The CDR3 has 15 residues. Germline loops: CDR1 MNHEY, CDR2 SVGEGT. In DNA form, the CDR3 reads TGTGCCAGCAGTTACGGGTGGGGGTACACAGATACGCAGTATTTT. Its translation is CASSYGWGYTDTQYF.

The chain recombines TRBV5-5 with TRBJ2-5; no reliable D call. The CDR3 is 14 amino acids. V shed 2 bases and J shed 2 bases, with 10 bases lying between them. From germline, CDR1 is SGHKS and CDR2 YYEKEE (reference sequence). The CDR3 is CASSLDWSQETQYF. CDR3 coding DNA: TGTGCCAGCAGCTTAGACTGGTCTCAAGAGACCCAGTACTTC.

This clonotype came up a few times. V and J are TRBV27 and TRBJ1-2, with D perhaps matching TRBD1 (5 bases). V lost 7 bases to trimming and J lost 6 bases, with 18 bases between them. CDR3 length: 14 amino acids. Per germline, CDR1 MNHEY and CDR2 SMNVEV (reference sequence). CDR3: CASITFEGFHGYTF. The CDR3 DNA reads TGTGCCAGCATTACCTTCGAGGGGTTCCATGGCTACACCTTC.

The chain recombines TRBV5-1 with TRBJ2-7; 11 positions agree with TRBD1. With V trimmed by 5 bases and J by 6 bases, 10 bases remained unmatched. Germline loops: CDR1 SGHRS, CDR2 YFSETQ. The CDR3 spans 15 residues. CDR3 protein: CASSYNRDRGGEQYF. CDR3 sequence (DNA): TGCGCCAGCAGTTATAACCGGGACAGGGGGGGCGAGCAGTACTTC.